This T cell receptor beta chain was retrieved from a study of early T cells in non-severe SARS-CoV-2 infection. Across the study: With bulk RNA from unsorted whole blood as input, sequencing yielded unpaired chains. Whole-study findings and limits: In VDJdb matching, anti-spike CD8 responses were favored while private and CD4 specificities went missing.

The library protocol tagged individual cDNA molecules with unique molecular identifiers. TCRdb reprocessed the 5' RACE reads via MiXCR and lists one record per CDR3 protein. In the table there are about 64,000 distinct CDR3 sequences, roughly 14% of which are singletons. The V segment lost 5 bases and the J segment 4 bases; nucleotides outside the gene matches: 10. The CDR3 length is 15 residues. With regard to this clonotype: Its cognate antigen is unknown.

This TCR was recovered from an adult who was a healthcare worker with PCR-confirmed SARS-CoV-2 infection or an uninfected control (not recorded which). The rearrangement uses TRBV12-3 or TRBV12-4 and TRBJ1-1; TRBD1 matches 7 bases. The sequenced sample was whole blood. The CDR3, as DNA: TGTGCCAGCAGTCCACCCAGGGGGGGAGGCACTGAAGCTTTCTTT. Protein: CASSPPRGGGTEAFF.